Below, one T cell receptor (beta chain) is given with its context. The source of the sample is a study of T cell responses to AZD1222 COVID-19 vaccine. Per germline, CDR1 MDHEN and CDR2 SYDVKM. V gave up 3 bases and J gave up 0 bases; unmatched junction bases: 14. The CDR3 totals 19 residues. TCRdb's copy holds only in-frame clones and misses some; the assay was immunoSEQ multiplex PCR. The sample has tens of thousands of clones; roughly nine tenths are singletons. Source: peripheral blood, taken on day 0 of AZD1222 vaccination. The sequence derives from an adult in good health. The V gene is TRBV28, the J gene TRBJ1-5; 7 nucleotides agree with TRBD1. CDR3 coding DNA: TGTGCCAGCAGTTTGTTGAAAGCCCAGGGACAGTATAGCAATCAGCCCCAGCATTTT. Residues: CASSLLKAQGQYSNQPQHF.